This entry lists 13 T cell receptor beta chains sequenced from one sample in a study of technical replicates of blood from a handful of donors (TCRdb year 2017). The library relied on the immunoSEQ multiplex PCR assay. As stored in TCRdb, this immuneACCESS dataset retains in-frame rearrangements with V and J assigned. A fraction of the clones does not appear; measured against another copy, unresolved V genes explain less than half of the discrepancy, and the remainder lacks a known reason. The sample table lists 75,000 to 95,000 clones, around 92% of them with a count of one. Under 0.3% of the sample comes from the top ten. Source material: T cells isolated from PBMCs. The receptors stem from a human donor in good health.

The J gene is TRBJ1-2, the V gene TRBV7-9; D remains unclear. This CDR3 has 14 residues. V lost 0 bases and J 6 bases, leaving 11 bases between the germline ends. Germline V lookup: CDR1 SEHNR, CDR2 FQNEAQ (reference sequence). CDR3 sequence (DNA): TGTGCCAGCAGCTTAGCTGTAACGGGTCATGGCTACACCTTC. Amino acid sequence: CASSLAVTGHGYTF.

This clone appeared a single time. This chain links TRBV20-1 with TRBJ1-1; D is uncertain. The V end was cut by 6 bases, the J end by 0 bases, with 5 bases between. CDR1 DFQATT and CDR2 SNEGSKA come from the germline V gene (reference sequence). The CDR3 is 11 amino acids. CDR3 amino acids: CSAWLNTEAFF. The CDR3 nucleotides are TGCAGTGCATGGCTGAACACTGAAGCTTTCTTT.

The rearrangement links TRBV14 to TRBJ2-3; D call uncertain. The germline V gene has CDR1 SGHDN and CDR2 FVKESK. The CDR3 length is 16 residues. Trimming pared 0 bases from V and 2 bases from J, leaving 12 bases between. CDR3: CASSQDSAASTDTQYF. CDR3 DNA: TGTGCCAGCAGCCAAGATTCCGCAGCGTCCACAGATACGCAGTATTTT. The full variable domain, in which reference TRBV14 and TRBJ2-3 provide the parts outside the CDR3, is EAGVTQFPSHSVIEKGQTVTLRCDPISGHDNLYWYRRVMGKEIKFLLHFVKESKQDESGMPNNRFLAERTGGTYSTLKVQPAELEDSGVYFCASSQDSAASTDTQYFGPGTRLTVL.

This chain links TRBV18 with TRBJ1-2; 9 bases fit TRBD1. There are 15 residues in the CDR3. V lost 3 bases, J lost 4 bases, and 6 bases stayed unmatched. Per the germline V gene, CDR1 is KGHSH and CDR2 is LQKENI. CDR3 DNA: TGTGCCAGCTCACCCTCTGGACAGGGGATCTATGGCTACACCTTC. It translates to CASSPSGQGIYGYTF.

The rearrangement uses TRBV4-1 and TRBJ2-1; TRBD2 is a possible D gene (6 bases). CDR1 is MGHRA, CDR2 YSYEKL, per germline. V was trimmed by 2 bases and J by 0 bases, leaving 11 bases between them. The CDR3 loop spans 16 amino acids. CDR3 sequence (DNA): TGCGCCAGCAGCCAAATTAGCGGTAGCTCCTACAATGAGCAGTTCTTC. Encoded protein: CASSQISGSSYNEQFF.

The chain has TRBV27 and TRBJ2-3, with D possibly being TRBD2 (5 bases). V lost 6 bases and J lost 15, with 16 bases in between. The CDR3 has 11 amino acids. Germline V lookup: CDR1 MNHEY, CDR2 SMNVEV (reference sequence). Here the CDR3 reads CASSKLGLLYF. Written as DNA, the CDR3 is TGTGCCAGCAGCAAACTTGGACTTTTATATTTT.

The V call is TRBV11-2, the J call TRBJ1-2; TRBD1 agrees at 11 bases. From germline, CDR1 is SGHAT and CDR2 FQNNGV. After removal of 4 bases from V and 7 bases from J, the junction contained 8 bases not matched to a gene. This CDR3 contains 15 residues. In DNA form, the CDR3 reads TGTGCCAGCAGCTCCACACCGGGACAGGGGGGTGGCTACACCTTC. Amino acids: CASSSTPGQGGGYTF.

The chain has TRBV7-6 and TRBJ2-5; 13 bases fit TRBD2. Per the germline V gene, CDR1 is SGHVS and CDR2 is FNYEAQ. This CDR3 is 18 amino acids long. V lost 5 bases, J lost 4 bases, and 13 bases stayed unmatched. DNA of the CDR3: TGTGCCAGCAGCATCGGACTAGCGGGGGTTCAAGGATTAGAGACCCAGTACTTC. This codes for CASSIGLAGVQGLETQYF.

The chain recombines TRBV2 with TRBJ1-3, with 8 bases matching TRBD1. V lost 7 bases and J lost 3; bases outside the gene matches: 5. Germline V gene sequence: CDR1 SNHLY, CDR2 FYNNEI. CDR3 length: 14 amino acids. The CDR3 nucleotides read TGTGCCAGCATGGACAGGGAGTTTGGAAACACCATATATTTT. Its protein is CASMDREFGNTIYF.

This clone turned up a few times. Written as DNA, the CDR3 is TGCGCCAGCAGAAATAGCGGGAGTAGGGGAACAGATACGCAGTATTTT. Translation: CASRNSGSRGTDTQYF. This sequence joins TRBV5-1 and TRBJ2-3, with TRBD2 matching over 9 bases. Germline-derived CDR1 and CDR2 are SGHRS and YFSETQ. This CDR3 has 16 amino acids. With 5 bases clipped from V and 3 bases from J, the junction kept 10 bases outside the gene matches.

The V gene is TRBV11-2, the J gene TRBJ1-2; a possible D gene is TRBD1 (6 bases). Germline V lookup: CDR1 SGHAT, CDR2 FQNNGV. The V end lost 5 bases, the J end lost 4 bases, and 20 bases lay between the germline ends. This CDR3 contains 16 residues. The CDR3 region is CASSPTKTGLGYGYTF. The CDR3 DNA follows: TGTGCCAGCAGCCCAACTAAAACAGGGCTGGGCTATGGCTACACCTTC.

V is TRBV25-1 and J is TRBJ1-2; 9 bases are shared with TRBD1. Germline-derived CDR1 and CDR2 are MGHDK and SYGVNS. CDR3 size: 15 residues. After removal of 2 bases from V and 2 bases from J, the junction contained 3 bases not matched to a gene. CDR3 sequence: CASSEAGTGNYGYTF. The CDR3 DNA is TGTGCCAGCAGTGAAGCCGGGACAGGGAACTATGGCTACACCTTC.

The chain uses TRBV19 and TRBJ1-5; a possible D gene is TRBD1 (6 bases). Germline V gene data show CDR1 as LNHDA and CDR2 as SQIVND (reference sequence). This CDR3 has 15 residues. Between the trimmed V and J ends, which lost 5 bases and 2 bases, there was a span of 13 bases. DNA for the CDR3: TGTGCCAGTAGTGCATGGGACACCCGCAATCAGCCCCAGCATTTT. Translated: CASSAWDTRNQPQHF.